This TCR beta chain appears in the sequencing data of a study of CD8 T cells in Susac syndrome (dated by TCRdb to between 2017 and 2020). The study in broad terms: Repertoire sequencing was used to test whether CD8+ T cell activation and differentiation in Susac syndrome was antigen driven. Study-wide findings and limitations: The number of individuals in the TCR sequencing and HLA analysis was acknowledged as relatively small.

RNA was extracted using the RNeasy kit, and roughly 0.45 to 1 ug of the RNA was reverse transcribed with random hexamers. TCR beta CDR3 regions were amplified with the immunoSEQ multiplex PCR assay covering 54 Vbeta and 13 Jbeta segments. PCR amplification bias was corrected by using a synthetic template baseline for primer optimization and computational correction. From the authors' description of their analysis: Reads were assigned to V, D and J genes according to IMGT and analyzed in immunoSEQ Analyzer, with only productive sequences retained. Clonality was computed as one minus Shannon entropy normalized by log2 of the number of productive unique sequences. Public and private clones were assessed among the 100 most prevalent clones of each patient and control. Clones were defined as Susac-specific if absent from the healthy and MS cohorts, from more than 900 published viral clones and from other ImmuneACCESS disease sequences. The public reads were quality trimmed at Q25 with fastp and then assembled into clones with MiXCR by TCRdb, keeping productive beta chains. Each CDR3 protein gets just one entry, which takes the most common genes and DNA from the rows behind it. The V and J calls, along with clone size, are taken from TCRdb and not from the paper's own processing. This sample has around 200,000 distinct CDR3 sequences in its table, and just under 95% of those were observed once. The biggest ten clones account for approximately 0.075% of the sample.

Spanning cysteine to phenylalanine, the CDR3 consists of 14 amino acids. The entry retains the CDR3 DNA only, 42 bases that are in frame from base 1. Per the germline V gene (reference sequence), DFQATT is the CDR1 and SNEGSKA is the CDR2. A distance of 13 bases separates the germline ends of V and J, which lose 6 bases and 4 bases respectively. Peripheral blood CD8+ and CD4+ T cells from healthy donors, Susac syndrome patients and multiple sclerosis patients were profiled by high-throughput TCR beta sequencing. The multiple sclerosis controls were treatment-naive patients whose relapsing-remitting disease, either stable or active, fulfilled the revised McDonald criteria. Bulk CD8+ and CD4+ T cells were purified magnetically by negative isolation, whereas CD8+ TEMRA cells were enriched by FACS. Blood was collected in EDTA tubes and processed within 24 hours, with PBMCs isolated through density gradient centrifugation. PBMCs intended for TCR sequencing were cryopreserved in liquid nitrogen and thawed later in a water bath at 37 degrees C. Purity of sorted or isolated CD4+, CD8+ and CD8+ TEMRA cells was at least 90%.

To note about this clonotype: It has no known antigen specificity. Base-call qualities are not available, and no considerably larger clone is one nucleotide away.

The sample comprised CD4+ T cells from PBMCs. This sequence uses TRBV20-1 and TRBJ2-6; the D gene is perhaps TRBD1, on 6 matching bases. The clonotype was recovered from a human donor with multiple sclerosis. The CDR3 reads CSASDRFGANVLTF. The nucleotide sequence reads as follows: TGCAGTGCCTCAGACAGGTTCGGGGCCAACGTCCTGACTTTC.